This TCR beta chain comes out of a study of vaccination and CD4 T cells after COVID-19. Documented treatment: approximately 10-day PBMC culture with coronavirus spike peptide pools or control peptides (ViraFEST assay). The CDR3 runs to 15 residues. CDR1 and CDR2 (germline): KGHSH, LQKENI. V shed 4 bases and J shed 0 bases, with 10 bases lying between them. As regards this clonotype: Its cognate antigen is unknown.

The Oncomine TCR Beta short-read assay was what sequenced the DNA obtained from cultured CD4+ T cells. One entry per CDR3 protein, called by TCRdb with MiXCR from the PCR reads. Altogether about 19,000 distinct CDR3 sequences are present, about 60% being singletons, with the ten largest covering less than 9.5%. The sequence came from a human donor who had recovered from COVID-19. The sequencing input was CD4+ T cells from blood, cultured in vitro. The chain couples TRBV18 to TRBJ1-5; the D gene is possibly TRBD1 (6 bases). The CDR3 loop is CASSLQGGSNQPQHF. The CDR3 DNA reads TGTGCCAGCTCACTACAGGGCGGTAGCAATCAGCCCCAGCATTTT.